The rows below give T cell receptor beta chains drawn from one sample of a study of identical twins. TCRdb redid the calling of the 5' RACE reads with MiXCR, one entry per CDR3 protein. Counted here are around 100,000 distinct CDR3 sequences, 5.9% occurring once; the ten biggest clones make up over 9.5%. Sequencing input: memory T cells sorted from blood. These receptors came from a woman in her 50s in good health. Each CDR3 is given with its conserved first and last residue.

>TRBV20-1|TRBJ2-7
CSARDSGWQYF
>TRBV4-2|TRBJ1-6
CASSQEGEFYNSPLHF
>TRBV24-1|TRBJ2-3
CATSEGGFESAPDTQYF
>TRBV20-1|TRBJ2-6
CSARQLDRSASEANVLTF
>TRBV11-1|TRBJ2-3
CASSLGPSTDTQYF
>TRBV30|TRBJ2-5
CAWRRGRAQETQYF
>TRBV11-2|TRBJ2-7
CASSLGTGLYEQYF
>TRBV12-3/TRBV12-4|TRBJ2-3
CASSPAQGVDTQYF
>TRBV12-3/TRBV12-4|TRBJ1-2
CASSFSSYGYTF
>TRBV7-9|TRBJ2-5
CASSPPGPGLGETQYF
>TRBV5-6|TRBJ2-7
CASSARTSGILLLTYEQYF
>TRBV4-1|TRBJ2-4
CASSQQGDKNIQYF
>TRBV30|TRBJ2-1
CAWSGRRPAGGPSSYNEQFF
>TRBV18|TRBJ2-1
CASSTQSSGEQFF
>TRBV19|TRBJ2-1
CASSLPPGTPRVGEQFF
>TRBV29-1|TRBJ1-2
CSVFGWDGYTF
>TRBV9|TRBJ1-2
CASSVVRGKTGYGYTF
>TRBV5-4|TRBJ2-1
CASSPTYNEQFF
>TRBV6-2/TRBV6-3|TRBJ2-7
CASSVNRYEQYF
>TRBV19|TRBJ2-5
CASSISTSGRGETQYF
>TRBV24-1|TRBJ2-1
CATSEPQGEEFF
>TRBV6-5|TRBJ1-3
CASSYSATVSGNTIYF
>TRBV24-1|TRBJ2-3
CATSVGLAGTDTQYF
>TRBV27|TRBJ1-3
CASSLRPGASGNTIYF
>TRBV15|TRBJ1-1
CATLQIGKGAEAFF
>TRBV12-3/TRBV12-4|TRBJ1-5
CASSFRGYNQPQHF
>TRBV20-1|TRBJ2-1
CSARLFSSLPNEQFF
>TRBV5-4|TRBJ2-1
CASSLVGGNEQFF
>TRBV28|TRBJ2-5
CASSLDKTGTQYF
>TRBV5-1|TRBJ1-1
CASSSNRAYTEAFF
>TRBV12-3/TRBV12-4|TRBJ2-2
CASSRRLAGNTGELFF